A selection of T cell receptor beta chains follows, all from one sample in a study of blood T cell repertoires in COVID-19. Method: immunoSEQ multiplex PCR; TCRdb's copy keeps in-frame clones and lacks some. This sample carries fewer than 150,000 clones, around nine tenths of them seen once, and the ten largest clones take 3.5% to 5.5%. The source material was peripheral blood. The source is a woman in her 40s with acute or convalescent COVID-19. The CDR3 runs from the conserved cysteine through the conserved F or W. The D gene is left open where the match is weak. The size of a clone is reported for some rows only, either as once, few or many, or as a class for expanded clones.

v_call: TRBV28; clone_size: -; j_call: TRBJ1-3; d_call: -; cdr3_aa: CASSGGESSGNTIYF; cdr3_nt: TGTGCCAGCAGCGGAGGGGAGAGCTCTGGAAACACCATATATTTT
v_call: TRBV20-1; clone_size: once; j_call: TRBJ2-7; d_call: TRBD2; cdr3_aa: CSASLAGVGEQYF; cdr3_nt: TGCAGTGCTAGTTTGGCGGGAGTCGGCGAGCAGTACTTC
v_call: TRBV3-1/TRBV3-2; clone_size: -; j_call: TRBJ2-1; d_call: TRBD2; cdr3_aa: CASSRSGGRDEQFF; cdr3_nt: TGTGCCAGCAGCCGCTCGGGGGGGCGGGATGAGCAGTTCTTC
v_call: TRBV3-1/TRBV3-2; clone_size: -; j_call: TRBJ1-1; d_call: -; cdr3_aa: CASSQDQGTMNTEAFF; cdr3_nt: TGTGCCAGCAGCCAAGATCAGGGCACCATGAACACTGAAGCTTTCTTT
v_call: TRBV19; clone_size: -; j_call: TRBJ2-7; d_call: -; cdr3_aa: CASSMADSYEQYF; cdr3_nt: TGTGCCAGTAGTATGGCGGACAGCTACGAGCAGTACTTC
v_call: TRBV18; clone_size: -; j_call: TRBJ1-1; d_call: -; cdr3_aa: CASSRAVQNTEAFF; cdr3_nt: TGTGCCAGCTCACGGGCAGTTCAGAACACTGAAGCTTTCTTT
v_call: TRBV13; clone_size: many; j_call: TRBJ1-2; d_call: TRBD1; cdr3_aa: CASSFPQGAGYGYTF; cdr3_nt: TGTGCCAGCAGCTTTCCACAGGGGGCAGGCTATGGCTACACCTTC
v_call: TRBV2; clone_size: -; j_call: TRBJ2-5; d_call: TRBD2; cdr3_aa: CASSDRLAGKDRETQYF; cdr3_nt: TGTGCCAGCAGTGATCGTCTAGCGGGGAAAGATAGGGAGACCCAGTACTTC
v_call: TRBV2; clone_size: -; j_call: TRBJ2-7; d_call: TRBD2; cdr3_aa: CASSVGEGGYEQYF; cdr3_nt: TGTGCCAGCAGTGTGGGTGAGGGAGGGTACGAGCAGTACTTC
v_call: TRBV6-5; clone_size: -; j_call: TRBJ2-7; d_call: TRBD1; cdr3_aa: CASRPPGQNYEQYF; cdr3_nt: TGTGCCAGCAGGCCTCCGGGACAGAACTACGAGCAGTACTTC
v_call: TRBV10-2; clone_size: -; j_call: TRBJ2-3; d_call: -; cdr3_aa: CASSRVLIGDTQYF; cdr3_nt: TGCGCCAGCAGTAGAGTCCTAATCGGGGATACGCAGTATTTT
v_call: TRBV5-6; clone_size: -; j_call: TRBJ1-2; d_call: TRBD1; cdr3_aa: CASSSWTGGGYTF; cdr3_nt: TGTGCCAGCAGCTCCTGGACAGGGGGAGGCTACACCTTC
v_call: TRBV20-1; clone_size: -; j_call: TRBJ2-2; d_call: -; cdr3_aa: CSASTGTGELFF; cdr3_nt: TGCAGTGCTAGTACGGGAACCGGGGAGCTGTTTTTT
v_call: TRBV7-9; clone_size: few; j_call: TRBJ2-7; d_call: -; cdr3_aa: CASSSDIAYEQYF; cdr3_nt: TGTGCCAGCAGCTCGGACATTGCCTACGAGCAGTACTTC
v_call: TRBV6-6; clone_size: -; j_call: TRBJ2-4; d_call: TRBD2; cdr3_aa: CASTQSGGKLKNIQYF; cdr3_nt: TGTGCCAGCACCCAATCGGGAGGGAAGCTCAAAAACATTCAGTACTTC
v_call: TRBV6-2/TRBV6-3; clone_size: -; j_call: TRBJ1-5; d_call: -; cdr3_aa: CASSYRQGGQPQHF; cdr3_nt: TGTGCCAGCAGTTACAGGCAGGGTGGTCAGCCCCAGCATTTT
v_call: TRBV6-5; clone_size: once; j_call: TRBJ1-2; d_call: -; cdr3_aa: CASSYRGNNYGYTF; cdr3_nt: TGTGCCAGCAGTTACAGAGGGAACAACTATGGCTACACCTTC
v_call: TRBV19; clone_size: -; j_call: TRBJ2-3; d_call: TRBD2; cdr3_aa: CASSGRLAISTDTQYF; cdr3_nt: TGTGCCAGTAGTGGGCGACTAGCCATTAGCACAGATACGCAGTATTTT
v_call: TRBV5-3; clone_size: -; j_call: TRBJ2-2; d_call: -; cdr3_aa: CLYRSFLRFGELFF; cdr3_nt: TGTCTCTATCGAAGTTTTTTGAGGTTCGGGGAGCTGTTTTTT
v_call: TRBV7-6; clone_size: once; j_call: TRBJ1-1; d_call: TRBD1; cdr3_aa: CASSSLHGQGGEAFF; cdr3_nt: TGTGCCAGCAGCTCCCTCCACGGACAGGGTGGTGAAGCTTTCTTT
v_call: TRBV6-5; clone_size: -; j_call: TRBJ2-7; d_call: TRBD2; cdr3_aa: CASSYGLGGYEQYF; cdr3_nt: TGTGCCAGCAGTTATGGCCTGGGAGGGTACGAGCAGTACTTC
v_call: TRBV2; clone_size: -; j_call: TRBJ2-2; d_call: TRBD2; cdr3_aa: CASSSGGLNTGELFF; cdr3_nt: TGTGCCAGCAGTAGCGGGGGGCTGAACACCGGGGAGCTGTTTTTT
v_call: TRBV10-2; clone_size: -; j_call: TRBJ2-1; d_call: TRBD2; cdr3_aa: CASRKRGTSGINEQFF; cdr3_nt: TGCGCCAGCAGGAAACGCGGGACTAGCGGGATCAATGAGCAGTTCTTC
v_call: TRBV19; clone_size: -; j_call: TRBJ1-2; d_call: -; cdr3_aa: CASSTGLGGRYGYTF; cdr3_nt: TGTGCCAGTAGTACAGGATTAGGCGGGCGCTATGGCTACACCTTC
v_call: TRBV6-2/TRBV6-3; clone_size: -; j_call: TRBJ2-3; d_call: TRBD1; cdr3_aa: CASSYGQGARTDTQYF; cdr3_nt: TGTGCCAGCAGTTACGGGCAGGGGGCTCGCACAGATACGCAGTATTTT
v_call: TRBV4-2; clone_size: -; j_call: TRBJ2-1; d_call: -; cdr3_aa: CASSQDELPDYNEQFF; cdr3_nt: TGTGCCAGCAGCCAAGACGAGTTGCCCGACTACAATGAGCAGTTCTTC